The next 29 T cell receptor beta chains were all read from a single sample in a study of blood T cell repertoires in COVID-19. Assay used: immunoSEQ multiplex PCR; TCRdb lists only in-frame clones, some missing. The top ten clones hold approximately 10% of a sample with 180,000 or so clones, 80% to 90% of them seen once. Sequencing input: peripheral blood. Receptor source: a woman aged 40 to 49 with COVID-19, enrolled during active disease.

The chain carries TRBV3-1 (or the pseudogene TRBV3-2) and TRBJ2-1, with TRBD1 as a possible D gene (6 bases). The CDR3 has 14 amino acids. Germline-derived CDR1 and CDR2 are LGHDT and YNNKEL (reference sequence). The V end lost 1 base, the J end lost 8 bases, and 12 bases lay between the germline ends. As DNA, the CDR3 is TGTGCCAGCAGCCAAGTGGCAGGGGAATATGAGCAGTTCTTC. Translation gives CASSQVAGEYEQFF.

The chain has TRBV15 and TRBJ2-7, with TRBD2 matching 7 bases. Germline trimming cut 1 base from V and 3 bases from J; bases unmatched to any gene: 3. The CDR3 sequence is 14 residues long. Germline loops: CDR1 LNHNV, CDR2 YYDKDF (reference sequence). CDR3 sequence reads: CATSRATGGYEQYV. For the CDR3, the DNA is TGTGCCACCAGCAGAGCTACGGGGGGCTACGAGCAGTACGTC.

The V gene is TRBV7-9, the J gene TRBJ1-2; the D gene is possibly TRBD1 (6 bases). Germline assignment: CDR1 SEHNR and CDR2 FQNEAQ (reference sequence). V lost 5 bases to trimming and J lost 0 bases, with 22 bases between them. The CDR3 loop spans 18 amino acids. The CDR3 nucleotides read TGTGCCAGCAGCCCGTGGGGGGGCAGGGGTGCAACTAACTATGGCTACACCTTC. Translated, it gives CASSPWGGRGATNYGYTF.

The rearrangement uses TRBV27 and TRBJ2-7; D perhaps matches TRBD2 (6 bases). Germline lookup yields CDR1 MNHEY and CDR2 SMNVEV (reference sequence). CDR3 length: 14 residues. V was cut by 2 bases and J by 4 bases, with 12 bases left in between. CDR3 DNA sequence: TGTGCCAGCAGTTTAGCGGGACCCGCTTACGAGCAGTACTTC. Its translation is CASSLAGPAYEQYF.

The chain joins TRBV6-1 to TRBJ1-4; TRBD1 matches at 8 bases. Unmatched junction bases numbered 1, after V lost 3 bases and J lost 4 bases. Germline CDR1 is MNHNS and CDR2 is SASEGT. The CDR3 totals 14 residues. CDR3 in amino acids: CASSDRGLNEKLFF. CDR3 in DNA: TGTGCCAGCAGTGACAGGGGGCTTAATGAAAAACTGTTTTTT.

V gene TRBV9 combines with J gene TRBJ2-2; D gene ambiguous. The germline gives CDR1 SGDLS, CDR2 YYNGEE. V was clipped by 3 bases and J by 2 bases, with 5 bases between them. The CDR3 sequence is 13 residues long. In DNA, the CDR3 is TGTGCCAGCAGCGGCGCCAACACCGGGGAGCTGTTTTTT. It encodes CASSGANTGELFF.

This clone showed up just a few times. The CDR3 here is CASSSARRGRVGTGELFF. The CDR3 DNA sequence: TGTGCCAGCAGCTCCGCCCGGAGGGGGCGCGTTGGCACCGGGGAGCTGTTTTTT. The V call is TRBV5-6, the J call TRBJ2-2, with D possibly being TRBD1 (7 bases). Per the germline V gene, CDR1 is SGHDT and CDR2 is YYEEEE. The CDR3 consists of 18 residues. The V end was cut by 3 bases, the J end by 4 bases, with 22 bases between. The whole variable domain, filled in from reference TRBV5-6 and TRBJ2-2, reads DAGVTQSPTHLIKTRGQQVTLRCSPKSGHDTVSWYQQALGQGPQFIFQYYEEEERQRGNFPDRFSGHQFPNYSSELNVNALLLGDSALYLCASSSARRGRVGTGELFFGEGSRLTVL.

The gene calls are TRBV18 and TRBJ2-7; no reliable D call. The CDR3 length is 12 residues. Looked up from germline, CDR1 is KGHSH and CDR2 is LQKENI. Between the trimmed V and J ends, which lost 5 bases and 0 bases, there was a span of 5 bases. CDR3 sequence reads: CASSDSSYEQYV. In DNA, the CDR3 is TGTGCCAGCTCAGATAGCTCCTACGAGCAGTACGTC.

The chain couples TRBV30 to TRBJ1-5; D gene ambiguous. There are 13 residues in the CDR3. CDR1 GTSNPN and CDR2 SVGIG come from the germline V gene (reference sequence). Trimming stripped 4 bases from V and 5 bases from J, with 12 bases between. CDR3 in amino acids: CAWTVGVHQPQHF. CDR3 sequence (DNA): TGTGCCTGGACCGTCGGGGTCCATCAGCCCCAGCATTTT.

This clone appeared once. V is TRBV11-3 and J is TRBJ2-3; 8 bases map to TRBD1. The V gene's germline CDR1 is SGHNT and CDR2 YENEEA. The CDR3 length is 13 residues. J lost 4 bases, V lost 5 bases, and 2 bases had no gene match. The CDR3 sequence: CASSQTGADTQYF. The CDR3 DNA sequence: TGTGCCAGCAGCCAGACAGGGGCAGATACGCAGTATTTT.

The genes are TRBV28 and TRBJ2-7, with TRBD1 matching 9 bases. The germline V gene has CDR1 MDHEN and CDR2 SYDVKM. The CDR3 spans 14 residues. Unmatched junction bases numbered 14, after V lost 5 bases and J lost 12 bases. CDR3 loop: CASSSPGQGDRRYF. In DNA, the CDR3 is TGTGCCAGCAGTAGCCCGGGACAGGGCGATCGGCGGTACTTC.

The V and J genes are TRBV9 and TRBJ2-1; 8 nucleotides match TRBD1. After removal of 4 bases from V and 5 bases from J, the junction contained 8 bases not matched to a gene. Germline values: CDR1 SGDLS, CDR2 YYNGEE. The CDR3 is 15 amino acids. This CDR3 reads CASSLLGQDHNEQFF. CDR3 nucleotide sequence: TGTGCCAGCAGCCTCCTGGGACAGGACCACAATGAGCAGTTCTTC.

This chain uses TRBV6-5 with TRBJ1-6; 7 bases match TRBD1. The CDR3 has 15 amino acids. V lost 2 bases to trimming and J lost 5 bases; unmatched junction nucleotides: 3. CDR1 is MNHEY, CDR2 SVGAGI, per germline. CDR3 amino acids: CASSYGTGDNSPLHF. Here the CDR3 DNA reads TGTGCCAGCAGTTACGGTACAGGGGATAATTCACCCCTCCACTTT.

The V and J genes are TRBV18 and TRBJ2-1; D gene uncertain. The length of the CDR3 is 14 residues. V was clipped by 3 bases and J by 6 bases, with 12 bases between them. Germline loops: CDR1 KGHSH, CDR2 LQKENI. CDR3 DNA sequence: TGTGCCAGCTCACCGCAGATTTCTGGCAATGAGCAGTTCTTC. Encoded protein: CASSPQISGNEQFF. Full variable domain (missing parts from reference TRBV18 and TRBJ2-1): NAGVMQNPRHLVRRRGQEARLRCSPMKGHSHVYWYRQLPEEGLKFMVYLQKENIIDESGMPKERFSAEFPKEGPSILRIQQVVRGDSAAYFCASSPQISGNEQFFGPGTRLTVL.

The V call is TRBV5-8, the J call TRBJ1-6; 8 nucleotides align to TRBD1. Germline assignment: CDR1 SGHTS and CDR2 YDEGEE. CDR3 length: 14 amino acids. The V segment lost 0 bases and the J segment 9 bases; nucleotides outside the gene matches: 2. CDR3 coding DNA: TGTGCCAGCAGCTTGGTTCAGGGGGCTTCACCCCTCCACTTT. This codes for CASSLVQGASPLHF.

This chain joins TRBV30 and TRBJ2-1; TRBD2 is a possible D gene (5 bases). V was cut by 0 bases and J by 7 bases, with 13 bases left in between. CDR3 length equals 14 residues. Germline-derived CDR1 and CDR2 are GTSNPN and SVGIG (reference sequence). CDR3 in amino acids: CAWSVQVTTNEQFF. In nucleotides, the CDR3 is TGTGCCTGGAGTGTACAAGTGACTACTAATGAGCAGTTCTTC.

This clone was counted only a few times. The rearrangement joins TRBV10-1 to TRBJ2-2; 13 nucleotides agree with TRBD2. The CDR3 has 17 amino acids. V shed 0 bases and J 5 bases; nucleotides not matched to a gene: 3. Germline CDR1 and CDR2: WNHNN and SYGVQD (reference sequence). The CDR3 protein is CASSESRTSGSTGELFF. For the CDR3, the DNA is TGCGCCAGCAGTGAGTCGAGGACTAGCGGGAGTACCGGGGAGCTGTTTTTT.

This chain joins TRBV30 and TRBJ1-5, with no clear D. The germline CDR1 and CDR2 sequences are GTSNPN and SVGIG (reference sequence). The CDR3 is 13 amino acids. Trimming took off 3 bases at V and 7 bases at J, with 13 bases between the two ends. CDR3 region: CAWSQAERQPQHF. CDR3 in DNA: TGTGCCTGGAGCCAGGCTGAACGGCAGCCCCAGCATTTT.

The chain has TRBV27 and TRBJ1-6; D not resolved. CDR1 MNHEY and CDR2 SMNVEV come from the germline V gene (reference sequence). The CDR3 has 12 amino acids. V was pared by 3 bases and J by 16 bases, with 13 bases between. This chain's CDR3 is CASSFDRDQLHF. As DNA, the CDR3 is TGTGCCAGCAGTTTCGATCGGGATCAACTCCACTTT.

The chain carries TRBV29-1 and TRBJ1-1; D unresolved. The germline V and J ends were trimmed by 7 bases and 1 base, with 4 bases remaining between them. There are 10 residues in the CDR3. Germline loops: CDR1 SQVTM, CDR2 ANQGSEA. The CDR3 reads CSASNTEAFF. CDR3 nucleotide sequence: TGCAGCGCCTCGAACACTGAAGCTTTCTTT.

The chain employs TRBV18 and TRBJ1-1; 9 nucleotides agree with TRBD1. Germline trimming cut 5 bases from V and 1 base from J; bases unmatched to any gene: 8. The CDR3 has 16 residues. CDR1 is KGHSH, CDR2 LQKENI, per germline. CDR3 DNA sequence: TGTGCCAGCTCAACGGGCGGGACAGGGACGAACACTGAAGCTTTCTTT. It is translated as CASSTGGTGTNTEAFF.

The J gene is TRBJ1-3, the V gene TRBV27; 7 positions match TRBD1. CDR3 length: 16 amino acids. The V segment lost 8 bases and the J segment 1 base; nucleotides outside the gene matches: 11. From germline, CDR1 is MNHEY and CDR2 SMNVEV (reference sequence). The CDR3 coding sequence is TGTGCCAGCGCCTTCAGGGGGGATTATTCTGGAAACACCATATATTTT. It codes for CASAFRGDYSGNTIYF.

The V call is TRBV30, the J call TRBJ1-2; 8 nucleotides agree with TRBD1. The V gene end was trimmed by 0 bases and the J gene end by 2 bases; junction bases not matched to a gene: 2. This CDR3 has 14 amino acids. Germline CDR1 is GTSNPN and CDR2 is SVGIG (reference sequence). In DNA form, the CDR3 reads TGTGCCTGGAGTGTACGGACAGGGAACTATGGCTACACCTTC. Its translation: CAWSVRTGNYGYTF. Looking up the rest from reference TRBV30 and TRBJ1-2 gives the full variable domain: SQTIHQWPATLVQPVGSPLSLECTVEGTSNPNLYWYRQAAGRGLQLLFYSVGIGQISSEVPQNLSASRPQDRQFILSSKKLLLSDSGFYLCAWSVRTGNYGYTFGSGTRLTVV.

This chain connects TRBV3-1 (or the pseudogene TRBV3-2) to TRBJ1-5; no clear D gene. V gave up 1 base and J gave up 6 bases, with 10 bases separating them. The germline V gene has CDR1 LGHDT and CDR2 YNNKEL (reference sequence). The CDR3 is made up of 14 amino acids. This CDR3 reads CASSQGGGSQPQHF. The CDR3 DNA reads TGTGCCAGCAGCCAAGGGGGAGGGTCTCAGCCCCAGCATTTT.

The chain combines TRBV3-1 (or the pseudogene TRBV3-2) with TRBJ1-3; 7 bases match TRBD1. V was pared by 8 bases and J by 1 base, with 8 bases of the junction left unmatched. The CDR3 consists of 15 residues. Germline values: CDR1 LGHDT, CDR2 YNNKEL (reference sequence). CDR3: CASGKGQISGNTIYF. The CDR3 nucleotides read TGTGCCAGCGGGAAGGGACAGATTTCTGGAAACACCATATATTTT.

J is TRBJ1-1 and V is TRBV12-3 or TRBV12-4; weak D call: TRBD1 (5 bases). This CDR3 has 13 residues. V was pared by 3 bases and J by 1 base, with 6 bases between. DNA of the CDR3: TGTGCCAGCAGTTTCGGACAGAACACTGAAGCTTTCTTT. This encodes CASSFGQNTEAFF.

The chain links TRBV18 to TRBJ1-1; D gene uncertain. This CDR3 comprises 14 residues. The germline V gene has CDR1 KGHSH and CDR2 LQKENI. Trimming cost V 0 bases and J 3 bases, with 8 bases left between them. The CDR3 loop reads CASSPPRVDTEAFF. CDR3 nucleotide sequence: TGTGCCAGCTCACCACCGAGGGTAGACACTGAAGCTTTCTTT.

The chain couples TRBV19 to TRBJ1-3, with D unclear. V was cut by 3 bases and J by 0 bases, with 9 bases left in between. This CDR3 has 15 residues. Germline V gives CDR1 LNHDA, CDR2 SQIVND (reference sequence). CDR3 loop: CASSIPRHSGNTIYF. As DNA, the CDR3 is TGTGCCAGTAGTATCCCAAGACACTCTGGAAACACCATATATTTT. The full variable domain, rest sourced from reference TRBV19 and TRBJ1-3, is DGGITQSPKYLFRKEGQNVTLSCEQNLNHDAMYWYRQDPGQGLRLIYYSQIVNDFQKGDIAEGYSVSREKKESFPLTVTSAQKNPTAFYLCASSIPRHSGNTIYFGEGSWLTVV.

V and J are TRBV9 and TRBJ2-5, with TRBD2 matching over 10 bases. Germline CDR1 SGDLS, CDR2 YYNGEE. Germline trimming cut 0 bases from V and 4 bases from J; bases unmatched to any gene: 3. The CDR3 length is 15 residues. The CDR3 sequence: CASSVASGGGETQYF. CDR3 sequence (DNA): TGTGCCAGCAGCGTAGCAAGCGGGGGGGGAGAGACCCAGTACTTC. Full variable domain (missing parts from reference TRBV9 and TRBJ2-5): DSGVTQTPKHLITATGQRVTLRCSPRSGDLSVYWYQQSLDQGLQFLIQYYNGEERAKGNILERFSAQQFPDLHSELNLSSLELGDSALYFCASSVASGGGETQYFGPGTRLLVL.